A selection of T cell receptor beta chains follows, all from one sample in a study of regulatory and conventional T cells in RAG deficiency. This table comes from immunoSEQ multiplex PCR, and its TCRdb copy is limited to in-frame clones, with some not included. The data hold more than 8,500 clones, with around 96% observed a single time. The sequencing input was CD4+ effector T cells sorted from blood. The receptors were gathered from a human donor with RAG deficiency presenting as severe combined immunodeficiency. Each CDR3 is given with its conserved first and last residue. A D gene is named only where the DNA matches it firmly.

V gene	D gene	CDR3 length	J gene	CDR3 DNA	CDR3 protein
TRBV10-3	TRBD1	14	TRBJ2-5	TGTGCCATCAGTGATGGGGACAGAGAAGAGACCCAGTACTTC	CAISDGDREETQYF
TRBV11-3	TRBD1	12	TRBJ1-1	TGTGCCAGTCGGGGACAGGACACTGAAGCTTTCTTT	CASRGQDTEAFF
TRBV7-8	-	14	TRBJ2-4	TGTGCCAGCAGTAGAGGGGGGGATAAAAACATTCAGTACTTC	CASSRGGDKNIQYF
TRBV20-1	TRBD1	11	TRBJ2-4	TGCAGTGCTCTGACAGGGAATGTTCAGTACTTC	CSALTGNVQYF
TRBV18	TRBD1	14	TRBJ2-7	TGTGCCAGCTCATGGTCCGGACAGGGGAAGGTGCAGTACTTC	CASSWSGQGKVQYF
TRBV19	-	13	TRBJ2-1	TGTGCCAGTAGTACGTCAGGGAGGAATGAGCAGTTCTTC	CASSTSGRNEQFF
TRBV2	-	14	TRBJ2-5	TGTGCCAGCAGTGCATGGCAGGGCGGAGAGACCCAGTACTTC	CASSAWQGGETQYF
TRBV10-3	TRBD1	14	TRBJ1-2	TGTGCCATCAGCCGACAGGGGGCGGAGTATGGCTACACCTTC	CAISRQGAEYGYTF
TRBV19	-	16	TRBJ1-5	TGTGCCAGTAGTATCCTTTGGGGGGGGTTCCGTCAGCCCCAGCATTTT	CASSILWGGFRQPQHF
TRBV18	TRBD2	13	TRBJ2-1	TGTGCCAGCTCACCAGGGGGGGACAATGAGCAGTTCTTC	CASSPGGDNEQFF